What follows are 28 T cell receptor beta chains derived from one specimen sequenced in a study of tumor-infiltrating lymphocytes in primary liver carcinoma. Starting from roughly 540 ng of total RNA, TCR beta cDNA was produced with a primer in the constant region. Libraries covering TCR beta were generated through three nested multiplex PCR rounds (using a slightly modified ARM-PCR). PCR rounds one and two used TRBV1-TRBV30 forward primers with a C-beta reverse primer for about 11 cycles each. Via MiXCR, TCRdb re-called the multiplex PCR reads, giving one row per CDR3 protein. The repertoire holds roughly 120,000 distinct CDR3 sequences, with 55% to 75% as singletons. For each extraction, RNA and DNA were obtained together from about 20-30 mg of unsorted bulk tissue. Sequenced sample: liver tumor tissue from sampling region 3. The subset here: tumor region T3, left-lateral pole. Receptor source: a woman between 55 and 75 years old with primary liver carcinoma and hepatitis B virus infection.

In its sample, this clonotype was seen once. The junction does not match germline at one end; this may be a read error. This chain joins TRBV11-2 and TRBJ2-1, with TRBD1 matching over 9 bases. CDR1 and CDR2 from the germline V gene are SGHAT and FQNNGV. There are 15 residues in the CDR3. In DNA form, the CDR3 reads TGTGCCAGCAGCTTGGACAGGGGCTACTACAATGAGCTGTTCTTC. It encodes CASSLDRGYYNELFF.

A remark on this clonotype: A read error may explain this, as a much larger clone is one base away. This chain joins TRBV5-5 and TRBJ2-2; D perhaps matches TRBD2 (6 bases). The CDR3 is 13 amino acids. In germline, CDR1 is SGHKS, CDR2 YYEKEE (reference sequence). CDR3 sequence: CVSSLGTTGELFF. The DNA of the CDR3 is TGTGTCAGCAGCCTCGGGACTACCGGGGAGCTGTTTTTT.

As regards this clonotype: This is likely a read error, given that the CDR3 carries no conserved phenylalanine or tryptophan at its end. V and J are TRBV7-8 and TRBJ1-5, with D unresolved. Germline CDR1 SGHVS, CDR2 FQNEAQ. V gave up 3 bases and J gave up 3 bases, with 12 bases separating them. The CDR3 is 15 amino acids. The CDR3 loop reads CASSFTGENNQPQHL. CDR3 in DNA: TGTGCCAGCAGCTTCACGGGTGAGAACAATCAGCCCCAGCATTTA.

This clonotype was counted ten times or more. The V gene is TRBV6-2 or TRBV6-3, the J gene TRBJ1-1, with 7 bases lining up with TRBD1. CDR3 length: 16 residues. The ends lost 7 bases at V and 3 bases at J; junction bases unmatched: 14. Germline V gene data show CDR1 as MNHEY and CDR2 as SVGEGT. The CDR3 DNA is TGTGCCAGCACCGGACGAGTAGGCAGGGGGGACACTGAAGCTTTCTTT. Translation gives CASTGRVGRGDTEAFF.

Comment on this clonotype: At one boundary the junction diverges from the germline segment, which might be a read error. This chain links TRBV28 with TRBJ2-4, with a tentative D call TRBD1 (6 bases). Germline CDR1 is MDHEN and CDR2 is SYDVKM. The length of the CDR3 is 18 residues. The CDR3 sequence is CAISLYFLRGSDKNIQYF. CDR3 nucleotides: TGTGCCATCAGTTTATATTTTTTGAGGGGGTCGGACAAAAACATTCAGTACTTT.

As concerns this clonotype: The junction does not match germline at one end; this may be a read error. The chain links TRBV29-1 to TRBJ2-2; TRBD2 matches 11 bases. This CDR3 is built from 17 residues. Germline CDR1 and CDR2: SQVTM and ANQGSEA. The CDR3 nucleotides read TGCAGCGTTGGGGCAGACGGTAGCGGGAGGGATCACGGGGAGCTGCATTTT. Amino acids: CSVGADGSGRDHGELHF.

Concerning this clonotype itself: A much larger clone lies one base from this, so it may be a read error. V gene TRBV5-1 combines with J gene TRBJ2-6; D unresolved. CDR1 and CDR2 (germline): SGHRS, YFSETQ. The CDR3 is 14 amino acids. Trimming took off 1 base at V and 5 bases at J, with 7 bases between the two ends. The CDR3 DNA sequence: TGCGCCAGCAGCTTGACAGCTAGGGCCAACGTCCTGACTTTC. Its translation: CASSLTARANVLTF. The variable domain in full, completed from reference TRBV5-1 and TRBJ2-6, reads KAGVTQTPRYLIKTRGQQVTLSCSPISGHRSVSWYQQTPGQGLQFLFEYFSETQRNKGNFPGRFSGRQFSNSRSEMNVSTLELGDSALYLCASSLTARANVLTFGAGSRLTVL.

Only a few counts were recorded for this clonotype. Compared with germline, one end of the junction differs, possibly owing to a read error. This sequence joins TRBV11-2 and TRBJ1-1; D is undetermined. Germline CDR1 is SGHAT and CDR2 is FQNNGV. This CDR3 is built from 17 residues. The CDR3 sequence: CVSNPQGIGSELAEAFF. The CDR3 DNA follows: TGTGTCAGCAACCCCCAAGGGATAGGGTCGGAACTTGCTGAAGCTTTCTTT. Variable domain in full (rest from reference TRBV11-2 and TRBJ1-1): EAGVAQSPRYKIIEKRQSVAFWCNPISGHATLYWYQQILGQGPKLLIQFQNNGVVDDSQLPKDRFSAERLKGVDSTLKIQPAKLEDSAVYLCVSNPQGIGSELAEAFFGQGTRLTVV.

In the case of this clonotype: The junction and the germline gene differ at one end; a read error may be behind it. J is TRBJ2-7 and V is TRBV11-2; D ambiguous. This CDR3 is built from 13 residues. CDR1 SGHAT and CDR2 FQNNGV come from the germline V gene. CDR3 residues: CASRLDSAYEQYF. The CDR3 DNA reads TGCGCCAGCCGCTTAGATTCGGCCTACGAGCAGTACTTC.

The J gene is TRBJ2-5, the V gene TRBV29-1; D is undetermined. CDR3 length: 11 residues. The germline CDR1 and CDR2 sequences are SQVTM and ANQGSEA. V was pared by 6 bases and J by 2 bases, with 7 bases between. The CDR3 nucleotides read TGCAGCGTCGGGTGGCAAGAGACCCAGTACTTC. This translates into CSVGWQETQYF.

The chain is built from TRBV11-2 and TRBJ2-7, with D possibly being TRBD1 or TRBD2 (6 bases each). From germline, CDR1 is SGHAT and CDR2 FQNNGV. V was clipped by 7 bases and J by 10 bases, with 29 bases between them. The length of the CDR3 is 16 residues. The DNA of the CDR3 is TGTGCCAGCACGACTCCTGGACTGGAGGCAAGGGGGGAACAGTACTTC. It specifies CASTTPGLEARGEQYF.

The CDR3 spells CASSIGTGSYNEQFF. The CDR3 coding sequence is TGTGCCAGCAGCATAGGGACAGGGTCATACAATGAGCAGTTCTTC. The chain links TRBV7-9 to TRBJ2-1; 9 bases are a match to TRBD1. Germline trimming cut 5 bases from V and 4 bases from J; bases unmatched to any gene: 6. The CDR3 runs to 15 residues. Germline CDR1 SEHNR, CDR2 FQNEAQ (reference sequence).

This clonotype occurred once. A much bigger clone sits one base away, suggesting this may be a read error. This rearrangement joins TRBV5-4 to TRBJ2-5, with 7 bases identical to TRBD2. This CDR3 spans 14 amino acids. The germline CDR1 and CDR2 sequences are SGHNT and YYREEE (reference sequence). CDR3 amino acids: CASSLDLAEETQCF. The CDR3 DNA reads as TGTGCCAGCAGCTTGGATCTAGCGGAAGAGACCCAGTGCTTC.

In its sample, this clonotype was seen many times. This chain joins TRBV5-6 and TRBJ2-6, with no clear D. V dropped 2 bases and J dropped 1 base, with 7 bases sitting between them. CDR3 length: 15 amino acids. Germline CDR1 and CDR2: SGHDT and YYEEEE. CDR3 residues: CASSFRVSGANVLTF. CDR3 DNA: TGTGCCAGCAGCTTCAGAGTGTCTGGGGCCAACGTCCTGACTTTC.

As regards this clonotype: A much larger clone differs by one base, so this may be a read error. CDR3 in DNA: TGTGCCAGCAGTTCGGGGAGATTACAATCACCCCTCCACTTT. Its protein product is CASSSGRLQSPLHF. The chain has TRBV6-6 and TRBJ1-6; D is undetermined. Between the trimmed V and J ends, which lost 4 bases and 10 bases, there was a span of 14 bases. Germline CDR1 is MNHNY and CDR2 is SVGAGI (reference sequence). The CDR3 covers 14 residues.

This clonotype came up many times. The rearrangement joins TRBV5-4 to TRBJ1-6, with TRBD1 identical over 9 bases. CDR3 size: 16 residues. The junction had 9 bases not matched to a gene; V was cut back by 4 bases and J by 7 bases. Germline V gives CDR1 SGHNT, CDR2 YYREEE (reference sequence). The CDR3 region is CASSPTMGQGNSPLHF. DNA for the CDR3: TGTGCCAGCAGCCCGACTATGGGACAGGGAAATTCACCCCTCCACTTT.

This clonotype was counted a few times. This could be a read error, since a much larger clone is one nucleotide away. The chain combines TRBV6-6 with TRBJ1-4, with 7 bases matching TRBD1. The CDR3 is 16 residues long. Germline CDR1 and CDR2: MNHNY and SVGAGI (reference sequence). This CDR3 reads CASSYGRGRTNERLFF. For the CDR3, the DNA is TGTGCCAGCAGTTACGGCAGGGGGAGGACTAATGAAAGACTGTTTTTT.

In regard to this clonotype: Compared with germline, one end of the junction differs, possibly owing to a read error. The chain has TRBV29-1 and TRBJ2-3; D uncertain. This CDR3 is built from 14 residues. The germline V gene has CDR1 SQVTM and CDR2 ANQGSEA. CDR3: CIVDGPEGTDTQYF. DNA for the CDR3: TGCATCGTTGATGGTCCAGAGGGCACAGATACGCAGTATTTT.

The count of this clonotype is one. Since no conserved phenylalanine or tryptophan closes the CDR3, a read error is the likely cause. The V and J genes are TRBV7-8 and TRBJ2-1; D is undetermined. Germline assignment: CDR1 SGHVS and CDR2 FQNEAQ. CDR3 length: 12 amino acids. As DNA, the CDR3 is TGTGCCGGCAGCTTAGGTCTTAACGAGCAGTTCTCC. Residues: CAGSLGLNEQFS.

This clonotype was counted at least ten times. The rearrangement uses TRBV6-5 and TRBJ1-2; possible D gene TRBD1, 5 bases. The V gene's germline CDR1 is MNHEY and CDR2 SVGAGI. Trimming stripped 5 bases from V and 7 bases from J, with 14 bases between. This CDR3 is 13 amino acids long. CDR3 sequence reads: CASSNGGGPGYTF. The CDR3 nucleotides are TGTGCCAGCAGTAACGGGGGTGGGCCTGGCTACACCTTC.

This clonotype showed up just a few times. The chain links TRBV28 to TRBJ2-3; no firm D call. V was cut by 2 bases and J by 1 base, with 10 bases left in between. The CDR3 contains 15 residues. The V gene's germline CDR1 is MDHEN and CDR2 SYDVKM. DNA for the CDR3: TGTGCCAGCAGTTTACAAGCCGGAGGCACAGATACGCAGTATTTT. Translating gives CASSLQAGGTDTQYF.

Remarks on this clonotype: One end of the junction is discordant with germline, which a read error may explain. This chain joins TRBV7-9 and TRBJ2-5; 7 positions agree with TRBD2. The CDR3 is 14 amino acids. Germline assignment: CDR1 SEHNR and CDR2 FQNEAQ (reference sequence). The CDR3 DNA sequence: TGTACCAGCAGTATCCAGCGGGATCGAGAGACCCAGTACTTC. This sequence encodes CTSSIQRDRETQYF.

The sample holds many counts of this clonotype. The chain joins TRBV29-1 to TRBJ2-1, with D possibly TRBD2 on 5 matching bases. The germline CDR1 and CDR2 sequences are SQVTM and ANQGSEA. CDR3 size: 13 residues. V was shortened by 7 bases and J by 5 bases, with 15 bases between the two germline ends. CDR3 coding DNA: TGCAGCGCTCTGAGCGGAACGAACAATGAGCAGTTCTTC. It is translated as CSALSGTNNEQFF.

In the case of this clonotype: A much larger clone sits a single nucleotide away, making a read error possible. The chain uses TRBV10-1 and TRBJ2-3; 8 bases line up with TRBD1. After removal of 6 bases from V and 2 bases from J, the junction contained 16 bases not matched to a gene. The CDR3 extends over 18 amino acids. In germline, CDR1 is WNHNN, CDR2 SYGVQD (reference sequence). The CDR3 spells CASSSGTGSPFFTDTQYF. The CDR3 DNA follows: TGCGCCAGCAGCTCCGGGACAGGCTCACCATTCTTCACAGATACGCAGTATTTT.

The sample holds many counts of this clonotype. The rearrangement links TRBV28 to TRBJ2-3; weak D call: TRBD2 (5 bases). The V gene lost 6 bases and the J gene lost 2 bases, with 15 bases spanning the gap. Germline V gene data show CDR1 as MDHEN and CDR2 as SYDVKM. The CDR3 is made up of 15 amino acids. DNA of the CDR3: TGTGCCAGCAGAGAGGGCCCCTCCATCACAGATACGCAGTATTTT. It specifies CASREGPSITDTQYF.

The sample holds a few counts of this clonotype. This sequence may be a read error, since a much larger clone differs from it by one base. The rearrangement joins TRBV10-3 to TRBJ2-7; D is possibly TRBD2 (5 bases). The CDR3 covers 13 residues. The V gene's germline CDR1 is ENHRY and CDR2 SYGVKD. V lost 10 bases and J lost 2, with 15 bases in between. The CDR3 spells CATLLEGTYEQYF. CDR3 in DNA: TGTGCCACCCTACTAGAGGGCACCTACGAGCAGTACTTC.

This clonotype is a singleton in its sample. V is TRBV18 and J is TRBJ2-1, with D perhaps TRBD1 or TRBD2 (5 bases each). Per the germline V gene, CDR1 is KGHSH and CDR2 is LQKENI. V lost 3 bases, J lost 8 bases, and 14 bases lay in between. The CDR3 runs 14 residues. In DNA, the CDR3 is TGTGCCAGCTCACCTCTGGACTTAGGGGATGAGCAGTTCTTC. Its translation is CASSPLDLGDEQFF.

For this clonotype: At one boundary the junction diverges from the germline segment, which might be a read error. The chain joins TRBV7-8 to TRBJ2-7; 8 positions match TRBD2. The CDR3 has 15 amino acids. CDR1 SGHVS and CDR2 FQNEAQ come from the germline V gene. CDR3 protein: CASSLELAEYNEQYF. Written as DNA, the CDR3 is TGTGCCAGTAGCTTAGAACTAGCGGAGTACAACGAGCAGTACTTC.